This TCR beta chain is from a study of T cell responses to AZD1222 COVID-19 vaccine. The CDR3 is made up of 18 amino acids. The germline V gene has CDR1 MRHNA and CDR2 SNTAGT. With V trimmed by 2 bases and J by 3 bases, 12 bases remained unmatched. As concerns this clone: Its antigen is as yet unknown.

TCRdb's table, derived via immunoSEQ multiplex PCR, lists solely in-frame clones and lacks some. The table has roughly 150,000 clones, more than 80% seen once. Study findings and constraints: Baseline serology detected seropositivity in only a handful of AZD1222 recipients. Without day 14 samples, only post-peak T cell repertoires were studied. White British people made up most donors, females outnumbered males, and clonal diversity was possibly underestimated.

This specimen consisted of peripheral blood, obtained on day 0 of AZD1222 vaccination. This sequence joins TRBV6-4 and TRBJ1-5, with 8 bases aligning to TRBD1. This clonotype originated in an adult in good health. DNA for the CDR3: TGTGCCAGCAGTGACCCTAACAGGGGGGGGTTTGACAATCAGCCCCAGCATTTT. It codes for CASSDPNRGGFDNQPQHF.